This T cell receptor (beta chain) was captured in a study of blood T cell repertoires in COVID-19. Looking at the study overall: Whether acute or convalescent, the COVID-19 samples came from the United States, Italy and Spain. T cells, B-cell-depleted T cells, or PBMCs provided the cDNA or gDNA that served as material.

In the authors' workflow: Estimation of nucleated cell counts relied on the amplification of reference gene primers. Libraries were prepared by immunoSEQ multiplex PCR; TCRdb keeps only in-frame clonotypes and omits some of them. That table is the source of V, J and clone size, and D and trimming were worked out from the DNA. In the table there are around 100,000 clones, around 86% of which are singletons. The ends lost 6 bases at V and 5 bases at J; junction bases unmatched: 4. Per germline, CDR1 LNHDA and CDR2 SQIVND (reference sequence). This CDR3 region has 13 residues. The sequencing sample was made of peripheral blood. This clonotype was sampled from a woman aged 80 or over with acute or convalescent COVID-19. The chain has TRBV19 and TRBJ1-5; TRBD1 agrees at 7 bases. This CDR3 reads CASRYRGDQPQHF. CDR3 sequence (DNA): TGTGCCAGTAGGTACAGGGGCGATCAGCCCCAGCATTTT.